The 18 T cell receptor beta chains presented below share a single source sample, sequenced in a study of T cells in Graves' hyperthyroidism and ophthalmopathy. Amplification of TCR beta CDR3 regions was performed using RNA transcripts as template. First-round RT-PCR with HTBI primers amplified the TCR CDR3 region. TCRdb redid the calling of the multiplex PCR reads with MiXCR, one entry per CDR3 protein. The data show a few hundred thousand distinct CDR3 sequences, with less than 25% seen just once and around 27% held by the top ten. Sequenced material: blood. All receptors derive from a man between 18 and 35 years old with Graves' hyperthyroidism.

The chain employs TRBV6-1 and TRBJ1-1, with D possibly being TRBD1 (5 bases). Germline CDR1 is MNHNS and CDR2 is SASEGT. The CDR3 runs to 15 residues. The V and J ends lost 4 bases and 6 bases respectively, with 18 bases between them. The CDR3, as DNA: TGTGCCAGCAGTGCTCAATATAGCGGGGGGGCTGAAGCTTTCTTT. Translation: CASSAQYSGGAEAFF.

This clonotype was observed at least ten times. The CDR3 region is CASSNPRDAAYEQYF. In DNA form, the CDR3 reads TGTGCCAGCAGCAATCCTCGGGACGCTGCCTACGAGCAGTACTTC. The chain employs TRBV7-9 and TRBJ2-7; D might be TRBD1 or TRBD2, each matching 5 bases. CDR1 and CDR2 (germline): SEHNR, FQNEAQ (reference sequence). The V end lost 5 bases, the J end lost 2 bases, and 16 bases lay between the germline ends. This CDR3 has 15 residues. Full variable domain (rest looked up from reference TRBV7-9 and TRBJ2-7): DTGVSQNPRHKITKRGQNVTFRCDPISEHNRLYWYRQTLGQGPEFLTYFQNEAQLEKSRLLSDRFSAERPKGSFSTLEIQRTEQGDSAMYLCASSNPRDAAYEQYFGPGTRLTVT.

This clonotype was counted at least ten times. The chain links TRBV12-3 or TRBV12-4 to TRBJ1-2; D ambiguous. Trimming took 5 bases from V and 4 from J, leaving 11 bases between them. The CDR3 totals 13 residues. CDR3 in amino acids: CASSLILGYGYTF. The CDR3 DNA reads as TGTGCCAGCAGTCTGATCCTCGGCTATGGCTACACCTTC.

The chain employs TRBV19 and TRBJ1-5; weak D call: TRBD1 (5 bases). Per the germline V gene, CDR1 is LNHDA and CDR2 is SQIVND (reference sequence). The V gene lost 3 bases and the J gene lost 2 bases, with 14 bases spanning the gap. The CDR3 totals 16 residues. CDR3 loop: CASSIWRGTGNQPQHF. In nucleotides, the CDR3 is TGTGCCAGTAGTATCTGGAGAGGGACTGGCAATCAGCCCCAGCATTTT. The complete variable domain, with remaining parts taken from reference TRBV19 and TRBJ1-5, reads DGGITQSPKYLFRKEGQNVTLSCEQNLNHDAMYWYRQDPGQGLRLIYYSQIVNDFQKGDIAEGYSVSREKKESFPLTVTSAQKNPTAFYLCASSIWRGTGNQPQHFGDGTRLSIL.

This clonotype was seen ten or more times. This rearrangement joins TRBV11-2 to TRBJ1-1; D remains unclear. Between the trimmed V and J ends, which lost 5 bases and 0 bases, there was a span of 16 bases. In germline, CDR1 is SGHAT, CDR2 FQNNGV. There are 16 residues in the CDR3. The CDR3 DNA sequence: TGTGCCAGCAGCCCATACCCCCGGAGGATGAACACTGAAGCTTTCTTT. Translating gives CASSPYPRRMNTEAFF.

This clonotype was picked up many times. The J gene is TRBJ1-2, the V gene TRBV12-3 or TRBV12-4, with TRBD1 as a possible D gene (5 bases). The ends were cut back, 4 bases at V and 6 bases at J, with 15 bases in the middle. The CDR3 sequence is 14 residues long. The CDR3 DNA reads as TGTGCCAGCAGTTGGGACGCCCTGATCGATGGCTACACCTTC. As protein: CASSWDALIDGYTF.

This chain connects TRBV28 to TRBJ2-1, with D possibly matching TRBD2 (6 bases). Trimming took 0 bases from V and 3 from J, leaving 6 bases between them. The CDR3 covers 14 residues. CDR1 is MDHEN, CDR2 SYDVKM, per germline. The CDR3 reads CASSLWRGYNEQFF. DNA for the CDR3: TGTGCCAGCAGTTTATGGCGGGGCTACAATGAGCAGTTCTTC.

The sample holds a few counts of this clonotype. The V call is TRBV11-2, the J call TRBJ2-1; D call uncertain. The V and J ends lost 0 bases and 4 bases respectively, with 10 bases between them. Germline V gives CDR1 SGHAT, CDR2 FQNNGV. This CDR3 is built from 15 residues. CDR3 residues: CASSLEVGLYNEQFF. The CDR3 DNA reads as TGTGCCAGCAGCTTAGAAGTAGGGCTTTACAATGAGCAGTTCTTC.

This clonotype was detected ten times or more. V gene TRBV2 combines with J gene TRBJ1-2, with D tentatively TRBD1 (5 bases). V lost 4 bases and J lost 1, with 10 bases in between. The CDR3 runs 14 residues. CDR1 and CDR2 from the germline V gene are SNHLY and FYNNEI. This chain's CDR3 is CASSAGTDNYGYTF. CDR3 DNA sequence: TGTGCCAGCAGTGCAGGGACTGATAACTATGGCTACACCTTC.

This clonotype was seen at least ten times. An end of the junction differs from the germline gene, which may be a read error. The rearrangement joins TRBV20-1 to TRBJ1-2; the D gene is possibly TRBD1 (6 bases). This CDR3 contains 10 residues. The germline V gene encodes CDR1 DFQATT and CDR2 SNEGSKA (reference sequence). As DNA, the CDR3 is TGCAGTGCCAGACGAGGGGACAACCACTTC. Encoded protein: CSARRGDNHF.

This clonotype was seen many times. This chain links TRBV25-1 with TRBJ1-1; a possible D gene is TRBD1 (5 bases). The CDR3 loop spans 18 amino acids. V lost 9 bases to trimming and J lost 6 bases, with 32 bases between them. CDR1 MGHDK and CDR2 SYGVNS come from the germline V gene. CDR3 in DNA: TGTGCCAGAGGCCCACCCGCAGGGATCCCAGAGTTTCGAGCTGAAGCTTTCTTT. It yields the protein CARGPPAGIPEFRAEAFF. Supplemented by reference TRBV25-1 and TRBJ1-1, the full variable domain reads EADIYQTPRYLVIGTGKKITLECSQTMGHDKMYWYQQDPGMELHLIHYSYGVNSTEKGDLSSESTVSRIRTEHFPLTLESARPSHTSQYLCARGPPAGIPEFRAEAFFGQGTRLTVV.

This clonotype has just a few counts. This chain links TRBV14 with TRBJ1-2; TRBD1 agrees at 9 bases. Losses at the gene ends were 0 bases for V and 6 bases for J; bases not matched to a gene: 5. This CDR3 is 15 amino acids long. Germline values: CDR1 SGHDN, CDR2 FVKESK. For the CDR3, the DNA is TGTGCCAGCAGCCAAGATACAGGGGGCTTGGATGGCTACACCTTC. This sequence encodes CASSQDTGGLDGYTF.

The V and J genes are TRBV3-1 and TRBJ1-2; no clear D. Trimming left V 0 bases short and J 8 bases short, with 16 bases between. Germline V gene lookup returns CDR1 LGHDT and CDR2 YNNKEL (reference sequence). CDR3 length equals 15 residues. CDR3 loop: CASSQDPTTGGGYTF. Here the CDR3 DNA reads TGTGCCAGCAGCCAAGATCCTACGACCGGAGGGGGCTACACCTTC. Supplemented by reference TRBV3-1 and TRBJ1-2, the full variable domain reads DTAVSQTPKYLVTQMGNDKSIKCEQNLGHDTMYWYKQDSKKFLKIMFSYNNKELIINETVPNRFSPKSPDKAHLNLHINSLELGDSAVYFCASSQDPTTGGGYTFGSGTRLTVV.

This clonotype was seen many times. This rearrangement joins TRBV9 to TRBJ1-2; 8 bases agree with TRBD1. The germline V gene has CDR1 SGDLS and CDR2 YYNGEE. CDR3 length: 15 residues. V lost 3 bases and J lost 2; bases outside the gene matches: 6. In nucleotides, the CDR3 is TGTGCCAGCAGCGGAAACAGGGGGTCCAACTATGGCTACACCTTC. Translating gives CASSGNRGSNYGYTF.

This clonotype was detected only a few times. The gene calls are TRBV19 and TRBJ1-5, with 7 positions matching TRBD1. V gave up 9 bases and J gave up 1 base; unmatched junction bases: 12. Germline V CDR1 and CDR2: LNHDA, SQIVND (reference sequence). The CDR3 sequence is 16 residues long. The CDR3: CASQTAGGLSNQPQHF. In DNA form, the CDR3 reads TGTGCCAGCCAAACCGCAGGGGGTCTGAGCAATCAGCCCCAGCATTTT. The full variable domain, completed using reference TRBV19 and TRBJ1-5, is DGGITQSPKYLFRKEGQNVTLSCEQNLNHDAMYWYRQDPGQGLRLIYYSQIVNDFQKGDIAEGYSVSREKKESFPLTVTSAQKNPTAFYLCASQTAGGLSNQPQHFGDGTRLSIL.

This clonotype was seen at least ten times. This rearrangement joins TRBV12-3 or TRBV12-4 to TRBJ2-5; D not certain. This CDR3 comprises 15 residues. V lost 1 base, J lost 2 bases, and 11 bases lay in between. CDR3 nucleotide sequence: TGTGCCAGCAGTTTAGGGCCGATTCGACAAGAGACCCAGTACTTC. This gives the protein CASSLGPIRQETQYF.

This clonotype came up many times. The chain recombines TRBV12-3 or TRBV12-4 with TRBJ2-7, with 8 bases matching TRBD1. The CDR3 runs 13 residues. The V gene end was trimmed by 5 bases and the J gene end by 7 bases; junction bases not matched to a gene: 7. The CDR3 sequence is CASSLTGAGEQYF. DNA of the CDR3: TGTGCCAGCAGTCTGACAGGGGCGGGGGAGCAGTACTTC.

This clonotype has at least ten counts. The chain couples TRBV28 to TRBJ2-7; the D is unclear. Per germline, CDR1 MDHEN and CDR2 SYDVKM. The CDR3 has 14 residues. V lost 5 bases, J lost 2 bases, and 13 bases lay in between. This CDR3 is CASSRIGPAYEQYF. The CDR3, as DNA: TGTGCCAGCAGTAGGATCGGGCCCGCCTACGAGCAGTACTTC.